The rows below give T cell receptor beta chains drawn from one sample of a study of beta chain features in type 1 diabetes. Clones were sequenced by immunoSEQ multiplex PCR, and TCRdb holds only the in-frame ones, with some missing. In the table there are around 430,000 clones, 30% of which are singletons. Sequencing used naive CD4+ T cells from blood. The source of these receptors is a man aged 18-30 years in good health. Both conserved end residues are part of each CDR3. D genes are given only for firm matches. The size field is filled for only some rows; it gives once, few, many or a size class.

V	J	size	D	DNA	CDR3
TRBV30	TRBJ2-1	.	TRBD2	TGTGCCTGGAGTGTTACTACTCCGGCGGGAGCGTTGAATGAGCAGTTCTTC	CAWSVTTPAGALNEQFF
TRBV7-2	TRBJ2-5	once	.	TGTGCCAGCAGCTTAGTGGTTAGCGCAAGTCAAGAGACCCAGTACTTC	CASSLVVSASQETQYF
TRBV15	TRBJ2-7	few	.	TGTGCCACCAGCAGAGAGGTACGGTCCTACGAGCAGTACTTC	CATSREVRSYEQYF
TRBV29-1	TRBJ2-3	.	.	TGCAGCGTTGTTAGGGGGGTCGGCACAGATACGCAGTATTTT	CSVVRGVGTDTQYF
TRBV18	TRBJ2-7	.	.	TGTGCCAGCTCACCACCGTCGGCTAGCTACTACGAGCAGTACTTC	CASSPPSASYYEQYF
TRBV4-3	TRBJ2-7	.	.	TGCGCCAGCAGCCAAGTTAGGGACAAAGAGCAGTACTTC	CASSQVRDKEQYF
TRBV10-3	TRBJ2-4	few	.	TGTGCCATCAGTGACTTTCAGGTTCAGTACTTC	CAISDFQVQYF
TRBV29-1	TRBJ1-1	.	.	TGCAGCGTTGTCCTCCCCCCGGGGAACACTGAAGCTTTCTTT	CSVVLPPGNTEAFF
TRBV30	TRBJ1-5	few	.	TGTGCCTGGACCCAGAATAGCAATCAGCCCCAGCATTTT	CAWTQNSNQPQHF
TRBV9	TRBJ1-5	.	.	TGTGCCAGCAGCGCCCCGGGGGGCTTGGATCAGCCCCAGCATTTT	CASSAPGGLDQPQHF
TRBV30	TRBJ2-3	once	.	TGTGCCTGGAGTCGGACACTACCCACAGATACGCAGTATTTT	CAWSRTLPTDTQYF
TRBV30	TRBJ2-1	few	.	TGTGCCTGGAGTCCCCTCGGACCCACCTCCCCCCAGTTCTTC	CAWSPLGPTSPQFF
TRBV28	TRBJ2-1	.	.	TGTGCCAGCCCCCCGGCGGGACGGTATTGGCATGAGCAGTTCTTC	CASPPAGRYWHEQFF
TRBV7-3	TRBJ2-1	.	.	TGTGCCAGCAGCTTGGCCTCCGGGTACAATGAGCAGTTCTTC	CASSLASGYNEQFF
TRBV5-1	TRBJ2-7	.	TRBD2	TGCGCCAGCAGCCCTTTAGCGGGACTTTCGGACGAGCAGTACTTC	CASSPLAGLSDEQYF
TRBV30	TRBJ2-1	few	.	TGTGCCTGGAGTGTAACGCGGACGAGGCAGTTCTTC	CAWSVTRTRQFF
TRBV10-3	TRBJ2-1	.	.	TGTGCCATCAGTGAAGTGTCCCCGGGGAATGAGCAGTTCTTC	CAISEVSPGNEQFF
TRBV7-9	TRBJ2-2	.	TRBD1	TGTGCCAGCAGCTTGAACAGGGGAACCACCGGGGAGCTGTTTTTT	CASSLNRGTTGELFF
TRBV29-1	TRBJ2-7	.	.	TGCAGCGTTCAGGGGCACTACGAGCAGTACTTC	CSVQGHYEQYF
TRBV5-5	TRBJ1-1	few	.	TGTGCCAGCAGCCCTAGCTTGATGAACACTGAAGCTTTCTTT	CASSPSLMNTEAFF
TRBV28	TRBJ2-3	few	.	TGTGCCAGCGGTCTTGTGCCCACAGATACGCAGTATTTT	CASGLVPTDTQYF
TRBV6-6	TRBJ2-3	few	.	TGTGCCAGCAGTTACGAGGTTAATACGCAGTATTTT	CASSYEVNTQYF
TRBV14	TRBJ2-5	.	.	TGTGCCAGCAGTCAGATTCGGGAGACCCAGTACTTC	CASSQIRETQYF
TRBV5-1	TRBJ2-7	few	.	TGCGCCAGCAGCTTGCCTGGGACATTGACCTACGAGCAGTACTTC	CASSLPGTLTYEQYF
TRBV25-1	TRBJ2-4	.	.	TGTGCCAGCAGTGAAGGGTCTAGCATTCAGTACTTC	CASSEGSSIQYF
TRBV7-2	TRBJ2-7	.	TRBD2	TGTGCCAGCAGCTTGAGCGGGAGCGGGACGGTCCACGAGCAGTACTTC	CASSLSGSGTVHEQYF
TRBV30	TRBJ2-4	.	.	TGTGCCTGGAGAGGGGCGGGGTTGGCCAAAAACATTCAGTACTTC	CAWRGAGLAKNIQYF
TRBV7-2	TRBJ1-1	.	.	TGTGCCAGCAGCTTAGTGACGGTGAACACTGAAGCTTTCTTT	CASSLVTVNTEAFF
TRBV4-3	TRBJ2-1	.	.	TGCGCCAGCGGAAGGGTAGGCTACAATGAGCAGTTCTTC	CASGRVGYNEQFF